This TCR beta chain was obtained from a study of read filtering for tumor transcriptome and immune sequencing. Study as a whole: 8 patients were R-ISS I, 16 were R-ISS II, roughly seven were R-ISS III. Study-level findings and limits: Single-read clonotypes: roughly 80% of IR-seq clonotypes (roughly 3.5% of reads), more than 70% of RNA-seq clonotypes (44.6% of reads).

From 400 to 450 ng of RNA, a library with molecular barcoded alpha/delta and beta/gamma adaptors was made. TCRdb re-analysed the reads in MiXCR, keeping a single row per CDR3 protein. This table holds around 130,000 distinct CDR3 sequences, 13% found once. This clonotype was observed a handful of times. What it binds is not known. Deletions cut 5 bases from V and 2 bases from J, with 12 bases between. This CDR3 is built from 14 residues. CDR1 is SEHNR and CDR2 is FQNEAQ in the germline V gene (reference sequence). Sequencing was performed on a population of CD138-negative cells sorted from bone marrow. The chain couples TRBV7-9 to TRBJ2-5; weak D call: TRBD2 (5 bases). The source is a donor at least 40 years old with multiple myeloma. Written as DNA, the CDR3 is TGTGCCAGCAGCCGCGAGGGTAGTCAAGAGACCCAGTACTTC. Its protein product is CASSREGSQETQYF. Filled out from reference TRBV7-9 and TRBJ2-5, the complete variable domain reads DTGVSQNPRHKITKRGQNVTFRCDPISEHNRLYWYRQTLGQGPEFLTYFQNEAQLEKSRLLSDRFSAERPKGSFSTLEIQRTEQGDSAMYLCASSREGSQETQYFGPGTRLLVL.